The 7 T cell receptor beta chains below come from one sample, sequenced in a study of blood T cell repertoires in COVID-19 (dated by TCRdb to the early 2020s). Library generation was performed with the immunoSEQ multiplex PCR assay. TCRdb re-hosts the immuneACCESS table, in-frame sequences only. Its copies lack some clones; in the studies checked, an unresolved V gene accounts for under half of them, and the cause for the rest is not known. In this sample the table shows about 98,000 clones, around nine tenths of which occur a single time. Over 2.5% of the sample is taken by the ten largest. Material for sequencing was peripheral blood. The receptors were sampled from a man in his forties or fifties with active or convalescent COVID-19.

This clone was recorded only once. CDR3 bases: TGTGCCAGCAGTGCGTTAGACAGGGGGCTTGATTCACCCCTCCACTTT. It is translated as CASSALDRGLDSPLHF. The chain employs TRBV6-1 and TRBJ1-6; the match to TRBD1 covers 10 bases. V dropped 4 bases and J dropped 8; count of bases not matched to a gene: 8. CDR1 and CDR2 (germline): MNHNS, SASEGT. The CDR3 consists of 16 residues.

Here the CDR3 DNA reads TGTGCCAGCAGCTTGATGGAGGGCACAGATACGCAGTATTTT. This codes for CASSLMEGTDTQYF. The chain links TRBV5-5 to TRBJ2-3, with D maybe TRBD2 (5 bases). The CDR3 sequence is 14 residues long. Trimming took 1 base from V and 1 from J, leaving 7 bases between them. Germline values: CDR1 SGHKS, CDR2 YYEKEE (reference sequence).

The rearrangement links TRBV21-1 to TRBJ1-5. TRBV21-1 represents a pseudogene. The CDR3 is made up of 16 amino acids. The CDR3 sequence is CASSKGGSHNNQPQHF. In DNA form, the CDR3 reads TGTGCCAGCAGCAAAGGCGGCTCCCATAATAATCAGCCCCAGCATTTT.

This chain connects TRBV5-1 to TRBJ1-3; the D gene is possibly TRBD1 (6 bases). The germline gives CDR1 SGHRS, CDR2 YFSETQ. V gave up 0 bases and J gave up 2 bases, with 9 bases separating them. This CDR3 spans 15 amino acids. The CDR3 loop is CASSLDAGAGNTIYF. CDR3 DNA: TGCGCCAGCAGCTTGGACGCAGGGGCTGGAAACACCATATATTTT.

DNA for the CDR3: TGTGCCAGCAGTGAAAATGGAGGGGATACGCAGTATTTT. Translating gives CASSENGGDTQYF. V is TRBV6-1 and J is TRBJ2-3, with D possibly matching TRBD2 (6 bases). V lost 2 bases to trimming and J lost 6 bases, with 9 bases between them. The CDR3 is made up of 13 amino acids. Per the germline V gene, CDR1 is MNHNS and CDR2 is SASEGT.

The rearrangement uses TRBV4-1 and TRBJ2-1, with TRBD2 matching over 9 bases. This CDR3 region has 14 residues. CDR1 MGHRA and CDR2 YSYEKL come from the germline V gene. Trimming at V came to 0 bases and at J to 15 bases, leaving 9 bases not matched to a gene. This CDR3 is CASSQDGGGGARFF. The CDR3 DNA is TGCGCCAGCAGCCAAGATGGTGGCGGGGGGGCCCGGTTCTTC.

The chain couples TRBV2 to TRBJ2-1; D possibly corresponds to TRBD2 (7 bases). The CDR3 has 15 residues. Trimming took off 9 bases at V and 10 bases at J, with 25 bases between the two ends. Germline V gene data show CDR1 as SNHLY and CDR2 as FYNNEI. This CDR3 reads CASSSGRGAVGEQFF. CDR3 bases: TGTGCCAGTTCCTCCGGTCGGGGGGCCGTTGGGGAGCAGTTCTTC.